This TCR beta chain was documented in a study of blood T cell repertoires in COVID-19. Study-level information: The cDNA or gDNA used as material had been derived from T cells, B-cell-depleted T cells, or PBMCs.

The CDR3 runs 14 residues. Germline V gives CDR1 SGHTA, CDR2 FQGNSA. V was cut by 4 bases and J by 9 bases, with 13 bases left in between. Profiling relied on immunoSEQ multiplex PCR, and the TCRdb table lists in-frame clones only, not all of them. The sample yields approximately 110,000 clones, roughly 79% seen once. The TCR originated in a man aged 80 or over with acute or convalescent COVID-19. Input material: peripheral blood. The genes are TRBV7-2 and TRBJ1-6; D possibly corresponds to TRBD1 (6 bases). CDR3 sequence reads: CASSSQGRSSPLHF. The DNA of the CDR3 is TGTGCCAGCAGCTCCCAGGGGCGGAGTTCACCCCTCCACTTT.